Listed below are T cell receptor beta chains from one sample, sequenced in a study of identical twins. From the 5' RACE reads, TCRdb called clonotypes with MiXCR, one entry per CDR3 protein. The sample records about 690,000 distinct CDR3 sequences, 21% being singletons. Separately, the same data were catalogued under a study of T cells expressing NK-cell markers.

The sample was PBMCs. Receptors originate from a woman younger than 35 in good health. Both conserved end residues are part of each CDR3. D genes are given only for firm matches. Size values are once, few and many counts, or a class for expanded clones, and some rows have none.

d_gene: -
len: 19
j_gene: TRBJ2-5
v_gene: TRBV12-3/TRBV12-4
abundance: -
CDR3aa: CASSLDPVRFWTDQETQYF
CDR3nt: TGTGCCAGCAGTTTAGATCCAGTGAGATTTTGGACGGACCAAGAGACCCAGTACTTC

d_gene: TRBD1
len: 13
j_gene: TRBJ2-1
v_gene: TRBV5-1
abundance: many
CDR3aa: CASSLGGGDEQFF
CDR3nt: TGCGCCAGCAGCTTGGGAGGGGGCGATGAGCAGTTCTTC

d_gene: -
len: 13
j_gene: TRBJ2-2
v_gene: TRBV11-2
abundance: few
CDR3aa: CASSLDVWGELFF
CDR3nt: TGTGCCAGCAGCTTAGATGTCTGGGGGGAGCTGTTTTTT

d_gene: TRBD1
len: 13
j_gene: TRBJ2-4
v_gene: TRBV7-9
abundance: few
CDR3aa: CASSPGQGNIQYF
CDR3nt: TGTGCCAGCAGCCCGGGACAGGGAAACATTCAGTACTTC

d_gene: -
len: 14
j_gene: TRBJ1-2
v_gene: TRBV6-1
abundance: few
CDR3aa: CASRTTRGGYGYTF
CDR3nt: TGTGCCAGCAGGACAACCCGAGGAGGCTATGGCTACACCTTC

d_gene: TRBD1
len: 14
j_gene: TRBJ2-1
v_gene: TRBV20-1
abundance: -
CDR3aa: CSALGQGASNEQFF
CDR3nt: TGCAGTGCCCTGGGACAGGGGGCGAGCAATGAGCAGTTCTTC

d_gene: -
len: 14
j_gene: TRBJ2-5
v_gene: TRBV6-1
abundance: few
CDR3aa: CASTLCDSQETQYF
CDR3nt: TGTGCCAGCACCTTATGCGACAGCCAAGAGACCCAGTACTTC

d_gene: -
len: 14
j_gene: TRBJ2-6
v_gene: TRBV5-1
abundance: -
CDR3aa: CASKEGSGANVLTF
CDR3nt: TGCGCCAGCAAGGAGGGGTCTGGGGCCAACGTCCTGACTTTC

d_gene: TRBD2
len: 16
j_gene: TRBJ2-7
v_gene: TRBV11-2
abundance: -
CDR3aa: CASSSEIAGGAYEQYF
CDR3nt: TGTGCCAGCAGCTCCGAAATAGCGGGAGGGGCGTACGAGCAGTACTTC

d_gene: -
len: 17
j_gene: TRBJ2-1
v_gene: TRBV12-3/TRBV12-4
abundance: few
CDR3aa: CASSLGWTGRSYNEQFF
CDR3nt: TGTGCCAGCAGTTTAGGCTGGACTGGGCGCTCTTACAATGAGCAGTTCTTC

d_gene: TRBD2
len: 18
j_gene: TRBJ2-7
v_gene: TRBV6-2/TRBV6-3
abundance: few
CDR3aa: CASSPLPSGTSGSYEQYF
CDR3nt: TGTGCCAGCAGTCCACTACCATCCGGGACTAGCGGCTCCTACGAGCAGTACTTC

d_gene: TRBD1
len: 12
j_gene: TRBJ1-1
v_gene: TRBV6-4
abundance: -
CDR3aa: CATKDRGTEAFF
CDR3nt: TGTGCCACAAAGGACAGGGGGACTGAAGCTTTCTTT

d_gene: -
len: 14
j_gene: TRBJ2-1
v_gene: TRBV20-1
abundance: few
CDR3aa: CSARDRLAFNEQFF
CDR3nt: TGCAGTGCTAGAGATCGTCTAGCGTTCAATGAGCAGTTCTTC

d_gene: -
len: 12
j_gene: TRBJ2-3
v_gene: TRBV7-9
abundance: few
CDR3aa: CASSLGVKGSYF
CDR3nt: TGTGCCAGCAGCTTAGGGGTCAAGGGATCGTATTTT

d_gene: -
len: 14
j_gene: TRBJ1-4
v_gene: TRBV20-1
abundance: few
CDR3aa: CSATPPATNEKLFF
CDR3nt: TGCAGTGCTACACCCCCGGCAACTAATGAAAAACTGTTTTTT

d_gene: TRBD2
len: 14
j_gene: TRBJ2-3
v_gene: TRBV20-1
abundance: few
CDR3aa: CSAVLAGRTDTQYF
CDR3nt: TGCAGTGCTGTACTAGCGGGCCGCACAGATACGCAGTATTTT

d_gene: -
len: 13
j_gene: TRBJ2-1
v_gene: TRBV7-2
abundance: -
CDR3aa: CASSQNADNEQFF
CDR3nt: TGTGCCAGCAGCCAAAATGCAGACAATGAGCAGTTCTTC

d_gene: TRBD1
len: 16
j_gene: TRBJ2-3
v_gene: TRBV12-3/TRBV12-4
abundance: few
CDR3aa: CASSPQTGTSTDTQYF
CDR3nt: TGTGCCAGCAGTCCCCAGACAGGGACCAGCACAGATACGCAGTATTTT

d_gene: -
len: 12
j_gene: TRBJ2-3
v_gene: TRBV6-2/TRBV6-3
abundance: few
CDR3aa: CASRPTGDTQYF
CDR3nt: TGTGCCAGCAGACCGACCGGGGATACGCAGTATTTT

d_gene: TRBD1
len: 17
j_gene: TRBJ1-4
v_gene: TRBV5-1
abundance: many
CDR3aa: CASSSVGTGAPNEKLFF
CDR3nt: TGCGCCAGCAGCTCCGTTGGTACAGGGGCGCCTAATGAAAAACTGTTTTTT

d_gene: -
len: 12
j_gene: TRBJ2-3
v_gene: TRBV20-1
abundance: few
CDR3aa: CSAPDFTDTQYF
CDR3nt: TGCAGTGCCCCGGACTTCACAGATACGCAGTATTTT

d_gene: -
len: 10
j_gene: TRBJ1-1
v_gene: TRBV7-9
abundance: many
CDR3aa: CASSLVEAFF
CDR3nt: TGTGCCAGCAGCTTAGTTGAAGCTTTCTTT

d_gene: -
len: 14
j_gene: TRBJ1-6
v_gene: TRBV25-1
abundance: -
CDR3aa: CASSEEGGWEPLHF
CDR3nt: TGTGCCAGCAGTGAAGAGGGGGGTTGGGAACCCCTCCACTTT

d_gene: -
len: 15
j_gene: TRBJ1-1
v_gene: TRBV12-3/TRBV12-4
abundance: -
CDR3aa: CASSLELGLNTEAFF
CDR3nt: TGTGCCAGCAGTTTAGAATTAGGCCTGAACACTGAAGCTTTCTTT

d_gene: TRBD2
len: 18
j_gene: TRBJ2-1
v_gene: TRBV12-3/TRBV12-4
abundance: few
CDR3aa: CASSLARGVFSSYNEQFF
CDR3nt: TGTGCCAGCAGTTTAGCGCGGGGGGTTTTTAGCTCCTACAATGAGCAGTTCTTC

d_gene: -
len: 13
j_gene: TRBJ1-5
v_gene: TRBV27
abundance: -
CDR3aa: CASSLILDQPQHF
CDR3nt: TGTGCCAGCAGCCTAATTCTAGACCAGCCCCAGCATTTT

d_gene: TRBD1
len: 15
j_gene: TRBJ2-2
v_gene: TRBV12-3/TRBV12-4
abundance: -
CDR3aa: CASRQLTGVDGELFF
CDR3nt: TGTGCCAGCAGGCAACTGACAGGGGTTGACGGGGAGCTGTTTTTT

d_gene: -
len: 12
j_gene: TRBJ1-2
v_gene: TRBV18
abundance: few
CDR3aa: CASSPSARGYTF
CDR3nt: TGTGCCAGCTCACCAAGCGCTCGCGGCTACACCTTC

d_gene: -
len: 12
j_gene: TRBJ2-7
v_gene: TRBV10-3
abundance: few
CDR3aa: CAISWESYEQYF
CDR3nt: TGTGCCATCAGCTGGGAATCCTACGAGCAGTACTTC

d_gene: TRBD2
len: 16
j_gene: TRBJ2-3
v_gene: TRBV20-1
abundance: many
CDR3aa: CSASKASGLAVDTQYF
CDR3nt: TGCAGTGCTAGTAAGGCAAGCGGACTAGCGGTAGATACGCAGTATTTT

d_gene: TRBD1
len: 15
j_gene: TRBJ1-1
v_gene: TRBV9
abundance: -
CDR3aa: CASSVGGTANTEAFF
CDR3nt: TGTGCCAGCAGCGTAGGAGGGACAGCCAACACTGAAGCTTTCTTT

d_gene: TRBD1
len: 15
j_gene: TRBJ2-1
v_gene: TRBV24-1
abundance: -
CDR3aa: CATSDAGGSYNEQFF
CDR3nt: TGTGCCACCAGTGATGCAGGGGGCTCCTACAATGAGCAGTTCTTC

d_gene: -
len: 16
j_gene: TRBJ1-6
v_gene: TRBV5-1
abundance: -
CDR3aa: CASSLAGGLTFPPLHF
CDR3nt: TGCGCCAGCAGCTTGGCAGGAGGGTTGACTTTCCCACCCCTCCACTTT

d_gene: -
len: 11
j_gene: TRBJ2-5
v_gene: TRBV20-1
abundance: -
CDR3aa: CSASLRETQYF
CDR3nt: TGCAGTGCTAGTCTAAGAGAGACCCAGTACTTC

d_gene: -
len: 22
j_gene: TRBJ2-1
v_gene: TRBV20-1
abundance: -
CDR3aa: CSARASPGQGAGATSSYNEQFF
CDR3nt: TGCAGTGCTAGAGCCTCCCCGGGACAGGGAGCGGGAGCCACAAGCTCCTACAATGAGCAGTTCTTC

d_gene: TRBD2
len: 16
j_gene: TRBJ2-5
v_gene: TRBV9
abundance: -
CDR3aa: CASSVGRGSGRETQYF
CDR3nt: TGTGCCAGCAGCGTAGGTCGCGGGAGTGGACGAGAGACCCAGTACTTC

d_gene: TRBD2
len: 15
j_gene: TRBJ2-3
v_gene: TRBV6-1
abundance: many
CDR3aa: CASSDGTSATDTQYF
CDR3nt: TGTGCCAGCAGTGACGGGACTAGCGCCACAGATACGCAGTATTTT